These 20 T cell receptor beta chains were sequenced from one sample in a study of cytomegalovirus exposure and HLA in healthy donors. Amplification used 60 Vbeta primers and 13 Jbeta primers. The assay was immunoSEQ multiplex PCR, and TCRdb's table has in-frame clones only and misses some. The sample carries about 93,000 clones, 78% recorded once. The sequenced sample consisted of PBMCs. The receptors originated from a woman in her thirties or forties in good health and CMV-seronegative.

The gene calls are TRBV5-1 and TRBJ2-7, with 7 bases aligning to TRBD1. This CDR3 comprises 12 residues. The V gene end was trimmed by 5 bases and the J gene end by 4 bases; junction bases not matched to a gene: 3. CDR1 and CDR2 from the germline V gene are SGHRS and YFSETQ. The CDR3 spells CASREGAYEQYF. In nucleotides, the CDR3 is TGCGCCAGCAGAGAGGGGGCTTACGAGCAGTACTTC.

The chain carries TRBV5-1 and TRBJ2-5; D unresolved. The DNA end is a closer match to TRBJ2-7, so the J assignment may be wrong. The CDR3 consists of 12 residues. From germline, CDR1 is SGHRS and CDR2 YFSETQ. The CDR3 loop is CASSLGAYEQYF. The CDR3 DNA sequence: TGCGCCAGCAGCTTGGGGGCCTACGAGCAGTACTTC.

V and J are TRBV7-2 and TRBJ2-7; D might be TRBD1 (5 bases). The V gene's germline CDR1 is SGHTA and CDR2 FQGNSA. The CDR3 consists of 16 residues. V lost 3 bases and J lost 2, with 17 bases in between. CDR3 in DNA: TGTGCCAGCAGCTTGTCTGGGGCCGCCTCCCCCTACGAGCAGTACTTC. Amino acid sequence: CASSLSGAASPYEQYF.

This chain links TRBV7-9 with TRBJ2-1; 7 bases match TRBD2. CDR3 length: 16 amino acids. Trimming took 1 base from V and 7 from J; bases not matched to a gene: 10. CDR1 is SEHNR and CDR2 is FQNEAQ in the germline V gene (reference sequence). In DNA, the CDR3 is TGTGCCAGCAGCTTAGAATTGAGCGGGGTTAGAAATGAGCAGTTCTTC. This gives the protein CASSLELSGVRNEQFF.

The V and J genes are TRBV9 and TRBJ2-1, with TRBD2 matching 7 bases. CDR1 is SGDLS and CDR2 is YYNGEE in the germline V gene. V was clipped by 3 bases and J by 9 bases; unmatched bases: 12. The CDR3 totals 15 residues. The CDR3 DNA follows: TGTGCCAGCAGCGGGGACTATAGCCTTGGGGGTGAGCAGTTCTTC. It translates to CASSGDYSLGGEQFF.

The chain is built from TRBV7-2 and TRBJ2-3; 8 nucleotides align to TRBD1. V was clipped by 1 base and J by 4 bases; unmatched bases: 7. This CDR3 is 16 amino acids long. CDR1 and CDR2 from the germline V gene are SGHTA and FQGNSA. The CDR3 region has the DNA TGTGCCAGCAGCTTAGATCACCGACAGGGGCCAGATACGCAGTATTTT. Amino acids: CASSLDHRQGPDTQYF.

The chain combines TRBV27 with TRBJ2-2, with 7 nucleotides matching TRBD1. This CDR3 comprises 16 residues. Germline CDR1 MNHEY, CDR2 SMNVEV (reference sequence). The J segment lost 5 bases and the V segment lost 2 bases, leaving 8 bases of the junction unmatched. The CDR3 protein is CASSLQAGGRTGELFF. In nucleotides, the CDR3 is TGTGCCAGCAGTTTACAGGCAGGGGGTCGGACCGGGGAGCTGTTTTTT.

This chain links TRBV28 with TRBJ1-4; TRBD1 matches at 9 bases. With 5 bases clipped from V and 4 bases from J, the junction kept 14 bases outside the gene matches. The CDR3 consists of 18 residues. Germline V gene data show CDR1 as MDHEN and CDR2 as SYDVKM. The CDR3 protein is CASSPRNHRGRINEKLFF. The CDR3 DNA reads TGTGCCAGCAGTCCTAGAAACCACAGGGGGCGCATTAATGAAAAACTGTTTTTT.

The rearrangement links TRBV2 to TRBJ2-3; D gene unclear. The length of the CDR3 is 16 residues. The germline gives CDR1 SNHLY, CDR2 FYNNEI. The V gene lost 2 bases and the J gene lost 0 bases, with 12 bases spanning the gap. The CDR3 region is CASSESVMASTDTQYF. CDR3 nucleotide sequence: TGTGCCAGCAGTGAATCAGTTATGGCTAGCACAGATACGCAGTATTTT.

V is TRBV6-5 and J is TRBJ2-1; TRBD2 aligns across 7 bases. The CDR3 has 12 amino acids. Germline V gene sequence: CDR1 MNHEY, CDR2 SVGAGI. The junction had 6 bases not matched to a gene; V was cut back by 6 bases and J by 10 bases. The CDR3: CASSPKAGEQFF. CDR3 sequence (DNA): TGTGCCAGCAGCCCTAAAGCGGGGGAGCAGTTCTTC.

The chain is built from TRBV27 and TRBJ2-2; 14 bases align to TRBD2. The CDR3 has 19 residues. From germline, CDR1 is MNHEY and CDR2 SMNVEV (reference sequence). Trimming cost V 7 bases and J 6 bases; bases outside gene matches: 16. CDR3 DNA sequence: TGTGCCAGCACCGTAACCGGGACTAGCGGGAGTAAAGGGTCCGGGGAGCTGTTTTTT. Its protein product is CASTVTGTSGSKGSGELFF.

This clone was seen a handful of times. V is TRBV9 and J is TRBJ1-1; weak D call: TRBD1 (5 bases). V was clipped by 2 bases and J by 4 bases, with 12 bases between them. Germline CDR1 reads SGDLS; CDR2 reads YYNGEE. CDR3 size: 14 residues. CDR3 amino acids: CASSVWDGGTEAFF. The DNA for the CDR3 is TGTGCCAGCAGCGTGTGGGACGGGGGCACTGAAGCTTTCTTT.

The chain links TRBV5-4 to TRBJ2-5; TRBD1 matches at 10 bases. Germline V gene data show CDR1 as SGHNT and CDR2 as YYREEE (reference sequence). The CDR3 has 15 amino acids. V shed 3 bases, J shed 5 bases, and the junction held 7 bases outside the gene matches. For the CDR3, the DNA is TGTGCCAGCAGCTCCCTCGACAGGGGGCGGGAGACCCAGTACTTC. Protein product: CASSSLDRGRETQYF.

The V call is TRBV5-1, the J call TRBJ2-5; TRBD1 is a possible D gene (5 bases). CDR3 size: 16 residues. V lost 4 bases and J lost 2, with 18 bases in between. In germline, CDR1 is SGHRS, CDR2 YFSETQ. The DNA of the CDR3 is TGCGCCAGCAGCAGACCCATAAGACAGATACAAGAGACCCAGTACTTC. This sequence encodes CASSRPIRQIQETQYF.

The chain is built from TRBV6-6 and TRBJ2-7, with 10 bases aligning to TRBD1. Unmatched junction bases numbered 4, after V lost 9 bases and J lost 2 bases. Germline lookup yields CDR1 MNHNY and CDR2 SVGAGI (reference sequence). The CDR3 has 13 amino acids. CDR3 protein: CASRGQGPYEQYF. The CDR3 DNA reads TGTGCCAGTCGGGGACAGGGGCCCTACGAGCAGTACTTC.

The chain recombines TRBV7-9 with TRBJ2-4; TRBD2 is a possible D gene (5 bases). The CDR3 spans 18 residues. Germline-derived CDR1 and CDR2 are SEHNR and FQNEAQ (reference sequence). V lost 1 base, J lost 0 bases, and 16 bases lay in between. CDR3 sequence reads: CASSLVVGSSLAKNIQYF. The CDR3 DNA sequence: TGTGCCAGCAGCTTAGTGGTAGGGAGTTCTTTAGCCAAAAACATTCAGTACTTC.

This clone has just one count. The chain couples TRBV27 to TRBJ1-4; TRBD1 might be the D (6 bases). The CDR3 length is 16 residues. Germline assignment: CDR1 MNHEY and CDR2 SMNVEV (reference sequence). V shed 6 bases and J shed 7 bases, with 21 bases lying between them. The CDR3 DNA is TGTGCCAGCAGCTTTGGGGGCGCGGTTTTAGGTGAAAAACTGTTTTTT. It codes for CASSFGGAVLGEKLFF.

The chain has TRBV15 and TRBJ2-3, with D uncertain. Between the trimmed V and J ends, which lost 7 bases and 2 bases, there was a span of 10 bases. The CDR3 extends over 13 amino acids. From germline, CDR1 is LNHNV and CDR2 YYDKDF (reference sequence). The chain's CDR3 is CATTGRITDTQYF. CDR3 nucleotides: TGTGCCACCACAGGCAGGATCACAGATACGCAGTATTTT.

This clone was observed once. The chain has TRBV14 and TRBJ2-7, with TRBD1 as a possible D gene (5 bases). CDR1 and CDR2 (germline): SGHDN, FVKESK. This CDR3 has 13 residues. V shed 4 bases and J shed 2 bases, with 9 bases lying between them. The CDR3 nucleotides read TGTGCCAGCAGCCCTCAGGGTCCCTACGAGCAGTACTTC. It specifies CASSPQGPYEQYF. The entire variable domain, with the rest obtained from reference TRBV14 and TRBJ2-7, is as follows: EAGVTQFPSHSVIEKGQTVTLRCDPISGHDNLYWYRRVMGKEIKFLLHFVKESKQDESGMPNNRFLAERTGGTYSTLKVQPAELEDSGVYFCASSPQGPYEQYFGPGTRLTVT.

The CDR3 region has the DNA TGTGCCTGGGACCCGGGACCCCTCCACTTT. Translated: CAWDPGPLHF. The chain carries TRBV30 and TRBJ1-6; D remains unclear. V lost 5 bases, J lost 12 bases, and 8 bases lay in between. The CDR3 extends over 10 amino acids. Germline V gene data show CDR1 as GTSNPN and CDR2 as SVGIG (reference sequence).